This T cell receptor (beta chain) is drawn from a study of blood T cell repertoires in COVID-19. Seattle patients were enrolled during active infection and followed longitudinally. Germline V gene data show CDR1 as MDHEN and CDR2 as SYDVKM. The ends lost 4 bases at V and 4 bases at J; junction bases unmatched: 5. CDR3 length equals 14 residues. Sequenced by immunoSEQ multiplex PCR; TCRdb stores in-frame clones only, minus some. The repertoire holds about 270,000 clones, with about 82% as singletons. The chain carries TRBV28 and TRBJ2-3; 7 bases align to TRBD1. Sample: peripheral blood. This receptor was taken from a woman older than 75 with COVID-19, enrolled during active disease. The CDR3 DNA sequence: TGTGCCAGCAGTTCGGGACAGTCCCCAGATACGCAGTATTTT. Translated, it gives CASSSGQSPDTQYF.